This TCR beta chain was identified in a study of shared clonotypes between healthy human individuals (dated by TCRdb to between 2020 and 2021). With respect to the entire study: The cohort comprised a couple of women and a few men aged 18 to 49 years. The study deeply sequenced blood TCR repertoires of about 5 healthy adults to estimate repertoire size and the extent of clonotype sharing between individuals. To increase sequencing depth and limit assay-specific biases, different laboratories used diverse techniques to prepare libraries and sequence TCR repertoires. Between about 0.8 and 8.9 billion PBMCs per donor were obtained by leukapheresis. For each donor, CD4 naive and CD4 memory were each given three plates, CD8 naive was given two plates, and CD8 memory was given one plate.

The CDR3, from cysteine to phenylalanine, totals 17 residues. The entry retains the CDR3 DNA only, 51 bases that are in frame from base 1. Using the deep immunoSEQ assay, TCR CDR3 regions were amplified from genomic DNA by multiplex PCR. For each cell subset, the extracted genomic DNA was distributed evenly across all wells of several immunoSEQ 96-well plates, and each plate served as one replicate. For sorted subsets, around 200 ng genomic DNA, equal to 25,000 to 35,000 T cell genomes, was loaded into each replicate PCR. Purified libraries were measured with a Qubit 3.0 fluorometer, size-checked on a Bioanalyzer 2100, and measured again with the KAPA Library Quantification kit. Every immunoSEQ 96-well plate was sequenced on a dedicated single-read 150-cycle Illumina NextSeq 550 flow cell. The authors' pipeline ran thus. The immunoSEQ output contained only junctional sequences without quality scores, so filtering could not match that applied to full-length reads. To assign V/J genes and CDR3, sequences were annotated against IMGT germline references using PyIR, a Python wrapper for IgBLAST v1.9. Reads were removed for weak V/J assignments (E-value above 1e-6), missing CDR3, stop codons, out-of-frame junctions, or ambiguous translated residues. A V3J clonotype was defined by an identical inferred V gene, J gene, and CDR3 amino acid sequence. The percentage overlap between two repertoires was calculated by dividing the number of shared unique clonotypes by the size of the smaller repertoire. RTK rarefaction, the Chao1 estimator, and Recon v2.1 estimates of unobserved clonotypes were used to assess repertoire richness. Generation probabilities were computed with OLGA for all TCRbeta clonotypes obtained by the gDNA method from several donors. TCRdb retrieved this table from immuneACCESS and kept in-frame rearrangements only. Not all clones are present; in checked studies, unresolved V genes account for under half, and no reason is known for the remainder. That table supplies the V and J calls and clone size; D and trimming were determined from the DNA. In all, the sample holds approximately 1,000,000 clones, and around three quarters of those were seen once. The ten top clones hold 0.89% of the sample.

About this clone: It lacks a known antigen. Within one base of it there is no much larger clone, and no base qualities were kept.

The donors were healthy, HIV-negative adults with no recently reported acute infections or vaccinations. Every donor was a Caucasian adult living in Nashville, Tennessee, USA. CD4+ T cells were enriched through magnetic negative selection, after which naive cells were positively selected on CD45RA and the remaining negative fraction served as the memory subset. Blood was collected by leukapheresis, and PBMCs were isolated by Ficoll-Histopaque density gradient centrifugation and then cryopreserved in liquid nitrogen vapor phase. Analytical flow cytometry was used to check the purity and quantity of each magnetically sorted T cell population. Each sorted fraction had its genomic DNA isolated and then quantified by UV absorbance on a Nanodrop 2000c. Overall results and qualifications from the work: Sampling was restricted to blood, and TCR repertoires in tissues likely differ from the TCR repertoires found in blood. Based on pairwise subsampling, the degree of clonotype sharing among donors was expected to be affected by sequencing depth. Because the study included only a small number of donors, the genetic and exposure-history diversity represented was limited. Clonotypes shared by all four sorted-subset donors showed higher generation probabilities than non-shared clonotypes. Sharing across a few donors was observed for approximately 5% of naive CD4, 3.5% of naive CD8, 2.3% of memory CD4, and roughly 0.43% of memory CD8 clonotypes. Naive subsets generally had larger estimated clonotype richness than memory subsets. Incomplete sequencing was indicated by rarefaction of sorted-subset datasets, despite the large sequencing depth.

Sequenced material: memory CD4+ T cells from PBMCs. Interpreted using the paper, the cell subset or site label stands for: CD45RA-negative fraction. This sequence originates from a man in his late teens or twenties in good health. Some clones in this sample may be carry-over from other donors' samples. The chain employs TRBV1 and TRBJ1-5. TRBV1 is annotated as a pseudogene. The CDR3 in this case is CTSSPPGRTYSNQPQHF. The DNA reads as follows: TGCACCAGCAGCCCTCCGGGGCGCACCTATAGCAATCAGCCCCAGCATTTT.